These 14 T cell receptor beta chains were all obtained from the same sample, sequenced in a study of cytomegalovirus exposure and HLA in healthy donors. Vbeta (60) and Jbeta (13) primers were used in the PCR. Sequenced by immunoSEQ multiplex PCR; TCRdb stores in-frame clones only, minus some. The sample shows 90,000 to 110,000 clones, over 75% of them seen only once. Sequences were obtained from PBMCs. The receptors here all came from a man aged 25 to 40 in good health and CMV-seropositive.

J is TRBJ2-7 and V is TRBV2; the match to TRBD2 covers 9 bases. V shed 6 bases, J shed 2 bases, and the junction held 8 bases outside the gene matches. Germline V gene lookup returns CDR1 SNHLY and CDR2 FYNNEI. The CDR3 runs 15 residues. CDR3 coding DNA: TGTGCCAGCAGCCCCCGACTAGCGGAAACCTACGAGCAGTACTTC. This encodes CASSPRLAETYEQYF. Looking up the rest from reference TRBV2 and TRBJ2-7 gives the full variable domain: EPEVTQTPSHQVTQMGQEVILRCVPISNHLYFYWYRQILGQKVEFLVSFYNNEISEKSEIFDDQFSVERPDGSNFTLKIRSTKLEDSAMYFCASSPRLAETYEQYFGPGTRLTVT.

This chain connects TRBV19 to TRBJ1-2, with 10 positions matching TRBD1. The V gene end was trimmed by 10 bases and the J gene end by 8 bases; junction bases not matched to a gene: 13. This CDR3 has 14 residues. The germline gives CDR1 LNHDA, CDR2 SQIVND (reference sequence). The CDR3 is CATWRGQGQRGYTF. CDR3 bases: TGTGCCACATGGAGGGGACAGGGGCAGAGAGGCTACACCTTC.

J is TRBJ2-1 and V is TRBV6-5, with D possibly TRBD2 on 5 matching bases. V gave up 2 bases and J gave up 4 bases, with 12 bases separating them. Germline assignment: CDR1 MNHEY and CDR2 SVGAGI. This CDR3 spans 15 amino acids. In DNA form, the CDR3 reads TGTGCCAGCAGTTACCGGGCGGGTTCGTACAATGAGCAGTTCTTC. It is translated as CASSYRAGSYNEQFF.

In its sample, this clone was seen a few times. The rearrangement uses TRBV30 and TRBJ1-2; 7 nucleotides agree with TRBD1. This CDR3 is built from 11 residues. Trimming removed 3 bases from V and 8 bases from J; junction bases left unmatched: 3. Per germline, CDR1 GTSNPN and CDR2 SVGIG (reference sequence). The CDR3 sequence: CAWSAGGGYTF. CDR3 nucleotide sequence: TGTGCCTGGAGCGCAGGGGGGGGCTACACCTTC.

The chain couples TRBV10-1 to TRBJ1-2; D unresolved. Trimming stripped 4 bases from V and 7 bases from J, with 16 bases between. CDR3 size: 14 residues. Germline V gene sequence: CDR1 WNHNN, CDR2 SYGVQD (reference sequence). For the CDR3, the DNA is TGCGCCAGCAGTGCCGCGGACTCCCCGTTTGGCTACACCTTC. It translates to CASSAADSPFGYTF.

The J gene is TRBJ1-5, the V gene TRBV4-1, with TRBD1 matching over 8 bases. This CDR3 has 14 amino acids. CDR1 is MGHRA and CDR2 is YSYEKL in the germline V gene. The V and J ends lost 4 bases and 6 bases, in that order; junction bases with no gene match: 5. This CDR3 reads CASSPLTGAQPQHF. The CDR3, as DNA: TGCGCCAGCAGCCCTCTGACAGGGGCTCAGCCCCAGCATTTT.

The V call is TRBV5-5, the J call TRBJ2-7; TRBD2 agrees at 14 bases. V shed 3 bases, J shed 2 bases, and the junction held 1 base outside the gene matches. The CDR3 extends over 15 amino acids. Germline CDR1 is SGHKS and CDR2 is YYEKEE (reference sequence). CDR3 sequence reads: CASSSGLAGAYEQYF. CDR3 nucleotides: TGTGCCAGCAGCTCGGGACTAGCGGGGGCCTACGAGCAGTACTTC.

The chain employs TRBV10-3 and TRBJ2-1, with 7 bases that match TRBD2. Trimming at V came to 10 bases and at J to 4 bases, leaving 10 bases not matched to a gene. The CDR3 is made up of 14 amino acids. CDR1 ENHRY and CDR2 SYGVKD come from the germline V gene. The CDR3 reads CATSGRGLYNEQFF. The CDR3 DNA reads TGTGCCACTTCAGGGCGGGGGTTGTACAATGAGCAGTTCTTC.

The rearrangement joins TRBV6-1 to TRBJ2-5; 8 bases map to TRBD2. Germline CDR1 is MNHNS and CDR2 is SASEGT. There are 14 residues in the CDR3. Trimming removed 4 bases from V and 4 bases from J; junction bases left unmatched: 5. The CDR3: CASSVGRGAETQYF. CDR3 nucleotide sequence: TGTGCCAGCAGTGTAGGGCGGGGGGCAGAGACCCAGTACTTC.

This clone showed up just once. This chain links TRBV9 with TRBJ2-7, with 10 bases identical to TRBD2. The CDR3 has 14 amino acids. Germline loops: CDR1 SGDLS, CDR2 YYNGEE. J lost 3 bases, V lost 3 bases, and 3 bases had no gene match. The CDR3 region has the DNA TGTGCCAGCAGCGAGCGGGGGGGCGGCTACGAGCAGTACTTC. Its protein product is CASSERGGGYEQYF.

This chain uses TRBV6-1 with TRBJ2-2; 10 positions match TRBD2. Per germline, CDR1 MNHNS and CDR2 SASEGT. This CDR3 spans 15 amino acids. V lost 2 bases to trimming and J lost 6 bases; unmatched junction nucleotides: 3. The CDR3: CASSEWSGGAGELFF. CDR3 in DNA: TGTGCCAGCAGTGAATGGAGCGGGGGGGCCGGGGAGCTGTTTTTT.

The chain couples TRBV7-6 to TRBJ2-5, with 8 bases matching TRBD1. Germline V lookup: CDR1 SGHVS, CDR2 FNYEAQ. CDR3 length equals 15 residues. Unmatched junction bases numbered 4, after V lost 0 bases and J lost 4 bases. The CDR3 sequence: CASSLAAGGGETQYF. CDR3 DNA sequence: TGTGCCAGCAGCTTAGCGGCAGGGGGCGGAGAGACCCAGTACTTC.

The chain links TRBV5-1 to TRBJ2-1; 9 nucleotides match TRBD1. Germline V CDR1 and CDR2: SGHRS, YFSETQ. CDR3 size: 17 residues. Germline trimming cut 1 base from V and 9 bases from J; bases unmatched to any gene: 14. CDR3 coding DNA: TGCGCCAGCAGCTTGTCGGGCCAGGGACAGGGACCCATTGAGCAGTTCTTC. Its translation: CASSLSGQGQGPIEQFF.

This clone was detected only once. The chain combines TRBV5-1 with TRBJ2-5; 9 bases fit TRBD2. CDR1 SGHRS and CDR2 YFSETQ come from the germline V gene. Trimming took 3 bases from V and 5 from J; bases not matched to a gene: 20. This CDR3 contains 19 residues. For the CDR3, the DNA is TGCGCCAGCAGCTCCCCCCCGGGGAGCGGGGGGCCGCACAAGGAGACCCAGTACTTC. This translates into CASSSPPGSGGPHKETQYF.